What follows describes a single T cell receptor (beta chain). CDR1 DFQATT and CDR2 SNEGSKA come from the germline V gene (reference sequence). The V segment lost 5 bases and the J segment 3 bases; nucleotides outside the gene matches: 5. The CDR3 consists of 14 residues. CDR3-region Arm-PCR and iRepertoire HTBI primers produced the TCR beta libraries. TCRdb independently ran MiXCR on the multiplex PCR reads; one entry per CDR3 protein. Of about 430,000 distinct CDR3 sequences listed, over 12% were seen once; the top ten hold about 8%. The source of the sample is a study of regulatory T cells in long-lasting Graves disease. Time point of the sample: newly diagnosed GD, antithyroid drugs for less than 3 months. From RNA extracted from PBMCs, the TCR library was made. These sequences were also reported in another study, on T cells in Graves' hyperthyroidism and ophthalmopathy.

This chain connects TRBV20-1 to TRBJ2-3; 10 bases fit TRBD1. Sequences were derived from peripheral blood mononuclear cells (PBMCs), sampled at new diagnosis, from a patient treated with antithyroid drugs. The receptor was derived from a woman in her forties with Graves disease. The CDR3, as DNA: TGCAGTGCTGCGGGACAGGGGTGGACAGATACGCAGTATTTT. Its protein is CSAAGQGWTDTQYF.